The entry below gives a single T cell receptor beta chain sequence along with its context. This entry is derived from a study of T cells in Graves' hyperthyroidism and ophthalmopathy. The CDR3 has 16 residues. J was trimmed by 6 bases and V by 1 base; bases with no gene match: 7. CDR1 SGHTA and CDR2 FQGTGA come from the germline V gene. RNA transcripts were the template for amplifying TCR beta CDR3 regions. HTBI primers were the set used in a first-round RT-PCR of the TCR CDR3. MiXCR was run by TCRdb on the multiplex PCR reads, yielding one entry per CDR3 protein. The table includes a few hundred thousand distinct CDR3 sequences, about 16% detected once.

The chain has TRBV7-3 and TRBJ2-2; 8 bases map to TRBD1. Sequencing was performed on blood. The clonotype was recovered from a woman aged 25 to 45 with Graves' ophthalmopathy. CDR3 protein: CASSLIPGGGSGELFF. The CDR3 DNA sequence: TGTGCCAGCAGCTTAATTCCAGGGGGCGGCTCCGGGGAGCTGTTTTTT.